Presented here are 10 T cell receptor beta chains from one specimen sequenced in a study of blood T cells in healthy people across ages. Through a sample-barcoded 5' primer and a J-beta primer mix, a second PCR was run for roughly 7 to 12 cycles. MiXCR, applied by TCRdb to the 5' RACE reads, yields one record per CDR3 protein. The table includes 750,000 to 950,000 distinct CDR3 sequences, 20% to 30% detected once. These same data were also listed under a study on T cells of mothers and their children.

The sequenced sample consisted of blood. All receptors derive from a boy between 10 and 17 years old in good health.

This clonotype was picked up one time. This chain's CDR3 is CASSPTMTTRTGNYGYTF. The CDR3 DNA is TGCGCCAGCAGCCCAACAATGACCACTAGGACAGGGAACTATGGCTACACCTTC. The rearrangement links TRBV5-1 to TRBJ1-2, with TRBD1 matching over 8 bases. Germline V lookup: CDR1 SGHRS, CDR2 YFSETQ. Trimming cost V 4 bases and J 2 bases; bases outside gene matches: 16. The CDR3 has 18 amino acids.

The J gene is TRBJ2-1, the V gene TRBV20-1; 10 nucleotides match TRBD2. The ends lost 3 bases at V and 9 bases at J; junction bases unmatched: 2. The CDR3 covers 12 residues. The germline gives CDR1 DFQATT, CDR2 SNEGSKA (reference sequence). Here the CDR3 DNA reads TGCAGTGCTAGTAGGACTAGCGGTGAGCAGTTCTTC. This codes for CSASRTSGEQFF.

This rearrangement joins TRBV4-1 to TRBJ2-6; tentative D call: TRBD2 (5 bases). Germline V gene sequence: CDR1 MGHRA, CDR2 YSYEKL. With 2 bases removed from V and 0 bases from J, the gap between germline ends came to 11 bases. The CDR3 runs 17 residues. The CDR3 DNA follows: TGCGCCAGCAGCCAAAGGAGGCAGACCTCTGGGGCCAACGTCCTGACTTTC. Protein: CASSQRRQTSGANVLTF.

Here the CDR3 DNA reads TGCGCCAGCACCGGTAGCGGGGGGACGCAAGAGACCCAGTACTTC. Residues: CASTGSGGTQETQYF. This chain connects TRBV5-1 to TRBJ2-5, with 10 bases lining up with TRBD2. Germline CDR1 is SGHRS and CDR2 is YFSETQ. V shed 6 bases and J 2 bases; nucleotides not matched to a gene: 7. This CDR3 contains 15 residues. Full variable domain (missing parts from reference TRBV5-1 and TRBJ2-5): KAGVTQTPRYLIKTRGQQVTLSCSPISGHRSVSWYQQTPGQGLQFLFEYFSETQRNKGNFPGRFSGRQFSNSRSEMNVSTLELGDSALYLCASTGSGGTQETQYFGPGTRLLVL.

The chain links TRBV11-2 to TRBJ1-1, with 7 bases aligning to TRBD1. The CDR3 has 15 amino acids. Germline V CDR1 and CDR2: SGHAT, FQNNGV. Trimming at V came to 2 bases and at J to 4 bases, leaving 7 bases not matched to a gene. CDR3 DNA: TGTGCCAGCAGCTTATGGCTAACAGGGGCCACTGAAGCTTTCTTT. Translated, it gives CASSLWLTGATEAFF.

This clonotype was found a few times. This chain links TRBV10-3 with TRBJ2-7; the D gene is possibly TRBD2 (7 bases). CDR1 and CDR2 (germline): ENHRY, SYGVKD. Deletions cut 3 bases from V and 3 bases from J, with 15 bases between. The CDR3 runs 15 residues. The CDR3 DNA reads TGTGCCATCAGTGAACGGGGGGCAACCGACTACGAGCAGTACTTC. This sequence encodes CAISERGATDYEQYF.

The CDR3 bases are TGTGCCAGCTCACCACTTTTACAGTCGAGCACCGGGGAGCTGTTTTTT. Its translation: CASSPLLQSSTGELFF. The chain uses TRBV18 and TRBJ2-2, with D unclear. In germline, CDR1 is KGHSH, CDR2 LQKENI. Trimming stripped 1 base from V and 4 bases from J, with 13 bases between. The CDR3 has 16 amino acids.

This clonotype was counted between two and nine times. The rearrangement joins TRBV11-2 to TRBJ1-4; tentatively, D is TRBD1 (5 bases). Trimming cost V 6 bases and J 4 bases, with 12 bases left between them. In germline, CDR1 is SGHAT, CDR2 FQNNGV. The CDR3 is made up of 14 amino acids. This CDR3 reads CASRPGGVNEKLFF. In DNA, the CDR3 is TGTGCCAGCAGGCCCGGGGGGGTTAATGAAAAACTGTTTTTT.

The genes are TRBV4-1 and TRBJ2-7; TRBD2 agrees at 7 bases. Per the germline V gene, CDR1 is MGHRA and CDR2 is YSYEKL. V shed 5 bases and J 1 base; nucleotides not matched to a gene: 8. This CDR3 contains 15 residues. CDR3: CASSDRDGGSYEQYF. CDR3 DNA sequence: TGCGCCAGCAGCGACCGGGACGGGGGGTCCTACGAGCAGTACTTC.

This clonotype was detected a few times. The rearrangement joins TRBV7-9 to TRBJ2-7; possible D gene TRBD1, 6 bases. CDR1 is SEHNR and CDR2 is FQNEAQ in the germline V gene (reference sequence). This CDR3 region has 16 residues. V dropped 4 bases and J dropped 0 bases, with 16 bases sitting between them. The CDR3: CASSYHPGQSSYEQYF. CDR3 sequence (DNA): TGTGCCAGCAGCTACCACCCGGGACAAAGCTCCTACGAGCAGTACTTC. The variable domain in full, completed from reference TRBV7-9 and TRBJ2-7, reads DTGVSQNPRHKITKRGQNVTFRCDPISEHNRLYWYRQTLGQGPEFLTYFQNEAQLEKSRLLSDRFSAERPKGSFSTLEIQRTEQGDSAMYLCASSYHPGQSSYEQYFGPGTRLTVT.